Sequencing of this TCR beta chain was carried out in a study of T cells in tumors after PD-1 blockade. Study background: Patients had no prior checkpoint blockade, systemic immunosuppressants, or anti-cancer therapy within 4 weeks. Treatment was either pembrolizumab 200 mg every 3 weeks or cemiplimab 350 mg every 2 weeks. Some patients also took daily vismodegib 150 mg during anti-PD-1 treatment.

The CDR3 runs to 14 residues. Germline trimming cut 5 bases from V and 6 bases from J; bases unmatched to any gene: 7. Germline V CDR1 and CDR2: SGHRS, YFSETQ. Profiling relied on immunoSEQ multiplex PCR, and the TCRdb table lists in-frame clones only, not all of them. The table includes 23,000 or so clones, roughly 85% detected once. Notes on this clone: The antigen is unknown.

Study results and caveats: Peripheral recruitment is suggested, as some novel exhausted tumor clones were in pre-treatment blood.

This chain uses TRBV5-1 with TRBJ1-2; 10 bases are shared with TRBD1. The specimen comprised PBMCs, sampled after anti-PD-1 treatment. This TCR derives from a human donor with basal cell carcinoma. The CDR3 nucleotides are TGCGCCAGCAGACACACCGGGACAGGGGATGGCTACACCTTC. Translating gives CASRHTGTGDGYTF.